This T cell receptor (beta chain) was recovered during a study of read filtering for tumor transcriptome and immune sequencing. The overall study: Whole-transcriptome libraries were prepared after DNase treatment.

At the time of active disease, bone marrow was collected from every patient. The library was built from 400 to 500 ng RNA with molecular barcoded adaptors for alpha/delta and beta/gamma chains. MiXCR, applied by TCRdb to the reads, yields one record per CDR3 protein. This sample has about 58,000 distinct CDR3 sequences, with around an eighth found just once. Regarding this clonotype: A much larger clone sits a single nucleotide away, making a read error possible.

The TCR was taken from a donor at least 40 years old with multiple myeloma. Input material: a population of CD138-negative cells sorted from bone marrow.

The CDR3 sequence is CASSSPGGGPSTQYF. CDR3 bases: TGTGCCAGCAGTTCCCCTGGTGGGGGGCCTTCGACCCAGTACTTC. The V call is TRBV28, the J call TRBJ2-5; D may correspond to TRBD1 or TRBD2 (6 bases each). The CDR3 spans 15 residues. Trimming left V 4 bases short and J 7 bases short, with 19 bases between. Germline V gives CDR1 MDHEN, CDR2 SYDVKM.